This TCR beta chain emerged from a study of cytomegalovirus exposure and HLA in healthy donors. Whole-study results and caveats: Presence/absence analyses took donor sequencing depth as roughly uniform. Information on immune exposure was restricted to one variable (CMV serostatus).

Germline lookup yields CDR1 SNHLY and CDR2 FYNNEI. The CDR3 is 14 residues long. In the case of this clone: Its antigen is as yet unknown.

PCR primers comprised 60 Vbeta and 13 Jbeta primers. Sequenced by immunoSEQ multiplex PCR; TCRdb stores in-frame clones only, minus some. The sample lists about 160,000 clones, around four fifths occurring once. Sequencing was carried out using PBMCs. The receptor's source is a girl aged 2-10 years in good health and CMV-seropositive. The V and J genes are TRBV2 and TRBJ2-5, with 12 bases matching TRBD1. TRBJ2-7 matches the DNA end more closely, so the J call is doubtful. CDR3 amino acids: CASSRDRGPYEQYF. The CDR3 DNA sequence: TGTGCCAGCAGCCGGGACAGGGGGCCCTACGAGCAGTACTTC.